A single sample gave rise to the 2 T cell receptor beta chains below, sequenced in a study of blood T cell repertoires in COVID-19 (dated by TCRdb to about 2020). The receptor library was made with the immunoSEQ multiplex PCR assay. TCRdb took this table from immuneACCESS and kept in-frame rearrangements with V and J called. Such tables lack part of the clones; where checked against another copy, unresolved V genes explain under half of the gap, and the rest is unexplained. For this sample there are some 170,000 clones; about 88% appear just once. Less than 20% of the sample is held by the ten biggest clonotypes. What was sequenced was peripheral blood. All receptors derive from a woman older than 75 with acute or convalescent COVID-19.

This chain links TRBV11-2 with TRBJ2-4; weak D call: TRBD1 (6 bases). Germline loops: CDR1 SGHAT, CDR2 FQNNGV. The CDR3 length is 16 residues. V was cut by 6 bases and J by 1 base, with 16 bases left in between. CDR3 DNA: TGTGCCAGCAGTCAAAATCCGCAGGGGGCCAAAAACATTCAGTACTTC. Translation: CASSQNPQGAKNIQYF.

The rearrangement links TRBV29-1 to TRBJ2-7, with a weak D call TRBD1 (5 bases). The ends were cut back, 2 bases at V and 4 bases at J, with 18 bases in the middle. The germline gives CDR1 SQVTM, CDR2 ANQGSEA. The CDR3 totals 15 residues. The CDR3 nucleotides read TGCAGCGTTGAAACCAGGGCCCGAGCCACGTACGAGCAGTACTTC. Protein: CSVETRARATYEQYF.